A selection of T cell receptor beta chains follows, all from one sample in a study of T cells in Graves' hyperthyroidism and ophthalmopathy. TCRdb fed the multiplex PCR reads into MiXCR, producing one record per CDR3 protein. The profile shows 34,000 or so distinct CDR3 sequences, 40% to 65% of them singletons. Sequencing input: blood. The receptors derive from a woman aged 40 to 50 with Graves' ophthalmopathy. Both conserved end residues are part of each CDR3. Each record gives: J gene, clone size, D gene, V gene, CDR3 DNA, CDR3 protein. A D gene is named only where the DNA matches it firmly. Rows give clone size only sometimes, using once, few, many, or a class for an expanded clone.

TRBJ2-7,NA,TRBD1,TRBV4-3,TGCGCCAGCAGCCAAGAATGGCAGGGGGCCGCCTACGAGCAGTACTTC,CASSQEWQGAAYEQYF
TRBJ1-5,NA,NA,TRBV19,TGTGCTAGTAGTAAAACAGGGAGTAATCAGCCCCAGCATTTT,CASSKTGSNQPQHF
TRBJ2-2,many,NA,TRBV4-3,TGCGCCAGCAGCCAAGATCCCCCAGGGGATTACACCGGGGAGCTGTTTTTT,CASSQDPPGDYTGELFF
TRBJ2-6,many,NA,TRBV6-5,TGTGCCAGCAGTTACTCTGCCGGACTCACAACCTCTGGGGCCAACGTCCTGACTTTC,CASSYSAGLTTSGANVLTF
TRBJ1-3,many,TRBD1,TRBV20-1,TGCAGTGCTCGACAGGGTTCATCGGGAAACACCATATATTTT,CSARQGSSGNTIYF
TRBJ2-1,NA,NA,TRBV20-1,TGCAGTGCTAGAGATGGAGCTCCTAGCAATGAGCAGTTCTTC,CSARDGAPSNEQFF
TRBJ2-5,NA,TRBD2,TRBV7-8,TGTGCCAGCAGCTCCTGGGGGTCTAGCGGACACCAAGAGGCCCGGTACTTC,CASSSWGSSGHQEARYF
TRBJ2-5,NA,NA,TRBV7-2,TGTGCCAGCAGCTTGGGGGCCGGGGAGACCCAGTACTTC,CASSLGAGETQYF
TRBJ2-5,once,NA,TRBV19,TGTGCCCGTAGGGAGGGCCGAACAGGGCAAGAGACCCAGTACTTC,CARREGRTGQETQYF
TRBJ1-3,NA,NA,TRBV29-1,TGCAGCCCAAGGTACCAGGGGCGTGCTGGAAACACCATATATTTT,CSPRYQGRAGNTIYF
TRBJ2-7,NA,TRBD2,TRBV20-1,TGCAGTGCTAGAGGACTAGCGGGAGGCGTCGAGCAGTACTTC,CSARGLAGGVEQYF
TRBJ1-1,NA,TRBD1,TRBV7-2,TGTGCCAGCAGGGGACAGGGGAACACTGAAGCTTTCTTT,CASRGQGNTEAFF
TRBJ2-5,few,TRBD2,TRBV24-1,TGTGCCACCAGTGACCCCGGGACTAGCGGGACGGAGACCCAGTACTTC,CATSDPGTSGTETQYF
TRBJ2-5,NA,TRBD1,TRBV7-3,TGTGCCAGCAGCCTCGAGGACAGGGGGGAGACCCAGTACTTC,CASSLEDRGETQYF
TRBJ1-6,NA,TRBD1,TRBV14,TGTGCCAGCAGCCAAGACAGGGGGCGAGGTTCACCCCTCCACTTT,CASSQDRGRGSPLHF
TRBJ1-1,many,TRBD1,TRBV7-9,TGTGCCAGCAGCTTAGCGGGACAGAGGAACACTGAAGCTTTCTTT,CASSLAGQRNTEAFF